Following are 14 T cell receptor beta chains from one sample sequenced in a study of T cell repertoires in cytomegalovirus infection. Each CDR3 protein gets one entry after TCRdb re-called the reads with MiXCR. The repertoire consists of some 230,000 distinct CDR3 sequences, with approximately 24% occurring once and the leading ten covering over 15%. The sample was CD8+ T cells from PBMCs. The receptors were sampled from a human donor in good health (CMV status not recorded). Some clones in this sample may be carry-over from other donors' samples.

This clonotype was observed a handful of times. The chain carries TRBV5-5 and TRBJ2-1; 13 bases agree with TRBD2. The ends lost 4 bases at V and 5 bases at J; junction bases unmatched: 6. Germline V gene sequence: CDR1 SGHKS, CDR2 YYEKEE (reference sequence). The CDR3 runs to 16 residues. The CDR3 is CASSNGLAGAHNEQFF. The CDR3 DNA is TGTGCCAGCAGCAACGGACTAGCGGGGGCCCACAATGAGCAGTTCTTC.

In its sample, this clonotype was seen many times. CDR3 sequence (DNA): TGTGCCAGCAGTTTAGCGGGGGACAGCTCCTACGAGCAGTACTTC. Translating gives CASSLAGDSSYEQYF. The rearrangement links TRBV12-3 or TRBV12-4 to TRBJ2-7; TRBD1 aligns across 7 bases. After removal of 0 bases from V and 0 bases from J, the junction contained 2 bases not matched to a gene. The CDR3 has 15 amino acids.

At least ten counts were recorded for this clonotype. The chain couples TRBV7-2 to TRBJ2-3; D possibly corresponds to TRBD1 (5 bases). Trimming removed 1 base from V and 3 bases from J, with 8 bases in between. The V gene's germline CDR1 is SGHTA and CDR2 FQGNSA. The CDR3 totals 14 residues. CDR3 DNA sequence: TGTGCCAGCAGCTTAGGGGGCTATACAGATACGCAGTATTTT. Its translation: CASSLGGYTDTQYF.

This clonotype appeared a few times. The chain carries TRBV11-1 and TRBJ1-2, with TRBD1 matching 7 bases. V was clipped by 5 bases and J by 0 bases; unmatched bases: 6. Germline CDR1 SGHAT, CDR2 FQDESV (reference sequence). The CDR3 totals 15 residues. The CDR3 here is CASSERDSPNYGYTF. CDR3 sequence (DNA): TGTGCCAGCAGCGAGCGGGACAGCCCTAACTATGGCTACACCTTC. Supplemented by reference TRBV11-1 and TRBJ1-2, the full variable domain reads EAEVAQSPRYKITEKSQAVAFWCDPISGHATLYWYRQILGQGPELLVQFQDESVVDDSQLPKDRFSAERLKGVDSTLKIQPAELGDSAMYLCASSERDSPNYGYTFGSGTRLTVV.

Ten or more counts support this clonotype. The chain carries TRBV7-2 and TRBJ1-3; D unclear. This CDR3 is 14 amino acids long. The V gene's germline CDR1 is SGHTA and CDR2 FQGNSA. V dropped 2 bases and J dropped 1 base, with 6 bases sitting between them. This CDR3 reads CASSLLGSGNTIYF. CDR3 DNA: TGTGCCAGCAGCTTATTAGGTTCTGGAAACACCATATATTTT.

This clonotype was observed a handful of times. As DNA, the CDR3 is TGTGCCAGCAGTCCCAGAGCGGGCAATCAGCCCCAGCATTTT. This encodes CASSPRAGNQPQHF. The chain uses TRBV27 and TRBJ1-5, with D hard to call. Germline lookup yields CDR1 MNHEY and CDR2 SMNVEV (reference sequence). V was shortened by 5 bases and J by 2 bases, with 10 bases between the two germline ends. This CDR3 contains 14 residues.

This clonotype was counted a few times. The chain's CDR3 is CASSLGWDSYNEQFF. The CDR3 nucleotides read TGTGCCAGCAGCTTGGGTTGGGACTCCTACAATGAGCAGTTCTTC. The chain uses TRBV7-9 and TRBJ2-1; D is ambiguous. Germline CDR1 is SEHNR and CDR2 is FQNEAQ (reference sequence). The CDR3 runs to 15 residues. Deletions cut 3 bases from V and 0 bases from J, with 9 bases between.

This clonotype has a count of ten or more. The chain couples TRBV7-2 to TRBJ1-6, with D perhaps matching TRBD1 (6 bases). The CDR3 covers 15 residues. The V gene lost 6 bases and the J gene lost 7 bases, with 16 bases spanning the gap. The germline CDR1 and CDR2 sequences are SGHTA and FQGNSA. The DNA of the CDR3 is TGTGCCAGCAGGACAACCGGGACACAGAATTCACCCCTCCACTTT. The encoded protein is CASRTTGTQNSPLHF.

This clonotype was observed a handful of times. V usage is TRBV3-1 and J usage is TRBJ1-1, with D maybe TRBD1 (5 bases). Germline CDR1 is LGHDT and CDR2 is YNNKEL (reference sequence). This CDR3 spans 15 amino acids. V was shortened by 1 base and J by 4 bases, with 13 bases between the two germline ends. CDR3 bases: TGTGCCAGCAGCCAAGCCTCGGTGAGGGGCACTGAAGCTTTCTTT. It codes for CASSQASVRGTEAFF.

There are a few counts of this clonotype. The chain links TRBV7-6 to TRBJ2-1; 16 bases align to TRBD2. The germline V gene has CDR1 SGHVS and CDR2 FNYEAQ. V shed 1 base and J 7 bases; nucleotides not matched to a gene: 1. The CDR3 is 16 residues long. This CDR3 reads CASSLVGLAGGNEQFF. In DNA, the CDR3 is TGTGCCAGCAGCTTAGTGGGACTAGCGGGGGGGAATGAGCAGTTCTTC. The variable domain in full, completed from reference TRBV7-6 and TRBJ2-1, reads GAGVSQSPRYKVTKRGQDVALRCDPISGHVSLYWYRQALGQGPEFLTYFNYEAQQDKSGLPNDRFSAERPEGSISTLTIQRTEQRDSAMYRCASSLVGLAGGNEQFFGPGTRLTVL.

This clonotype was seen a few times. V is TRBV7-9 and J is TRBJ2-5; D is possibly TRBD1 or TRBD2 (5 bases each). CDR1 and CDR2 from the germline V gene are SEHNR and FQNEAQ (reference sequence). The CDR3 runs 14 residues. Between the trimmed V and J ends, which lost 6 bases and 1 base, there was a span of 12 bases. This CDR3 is CASSSRDRQETQYF. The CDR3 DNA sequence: TGTGCCAGCAGTTCCCGGGACCGCCAAGAGACCCAGTACTTC.

DNA of the CDR3: TGTGCCAGCAGAAGGAGGGGGGGGCAGGACACTGAAGCTTTCTTT. It yields the protein CASRRRGGQDTEAFF. V gene TRBV2 combines with J gene TRBJ1-1; D might be TRBD1 (6 bases). The germline gives CDR1 SNHLY, CDR2 FYNNEI. V lost 6 bases and J 3 bases, leaving 17 bases between the germline ends. This CDR3 contains 15 residues.

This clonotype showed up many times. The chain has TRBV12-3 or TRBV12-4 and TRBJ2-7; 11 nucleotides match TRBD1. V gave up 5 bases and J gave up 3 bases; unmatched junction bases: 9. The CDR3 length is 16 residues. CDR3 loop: CASSQGTGGSVYEQYF. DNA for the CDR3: TGTGCCAGCAGTCAAGGGACAGGGGGTTCAGTCTACGAGCAGTACTTC.

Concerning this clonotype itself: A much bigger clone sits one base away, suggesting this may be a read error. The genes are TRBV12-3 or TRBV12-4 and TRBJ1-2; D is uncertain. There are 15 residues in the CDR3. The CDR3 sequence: CASSFGRVANYGHTF. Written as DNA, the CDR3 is TGTGCCAGCAGTTTTGGAAGGGTAGCTAACTATGGCCACACCTTC.